The 21 T cell receptor beta chains below were found in one sample sequenced in a study of PD-1 blockade in classical Hodgkin lymphoma. TCRdb keeps only in-frame clones here, not all; method: immunoSEQ multiplex PCR. In the table there are just under 65,000 clones, about 90% of which are singletons. Time point meaning: cycle 4 day 1 (C4D1), after around six weeks of nivolumab. Every patient relapsed after autologous stem cell transplantation, and brentuximab vedotin exposure varied. This specimen consisted of peripheral blood mononuclear cells (PBMCs), obtained before the fourth cycle of nivolumab. The receptor source for this set is a human donor with classical Hodgkin lymphoma.

This clone appeared a few times. The chain recombines TRBV21-1 with TRBJ1-5. TRBV21-1 is deemed a pseudogene. The CDR3 sequence is 12 residues long. CDR3 region: CASSNSLQPQHF. CDR3 bases: TGTGCCAGCAGCAATAGTCTTCAGCCCCAGCATTTT.

The chain carries TRBV5-4 and TRBJ2-3, with D possibly matching TRBD1 (5 bases). This CDR3 contains 14 residues. V lost 0 bases to trimming and J lost 5 bases, with 10 bases between them. The V gene's germline CDR1 is SGHNT and CDR2 YYREEE (reference sequence). The CDR3, as DNA: TGTGCCAGCAGCTTGGGGACATCTGGAGATACGCAGTATTTT. Translating it yields CASSLGTSGDTQYF.

The V gene is TRBV4-1, the J gene TRBJ2-7; 9 nucleotides line up with TRBD1. Trimming cost V 4 bases and J 3 bases; bases outside gene matches: 4. Germline V gene lookup returns CDR1 MGHRA and CDR2 YSYEKL. The CDR3 is 14 amino acids. The CDR3 DNA reads TGCGCCAGCAGCCCCGGGACAGGGTTCTACGAGCAGTACTTC. Its translation is CASSPGTGFYEQYF.

This clone was counted a few times. V usage is TRBV6-4 and J usage is TRBJ2-2; D gene ambiguous. Germline CDR1 is MRHNA and CDR2 is SNTAGT. Deletions cut 1 base from V and 5 bases from J, with 2 bases between. The CDR3 sequence is 12 residues long. CDR3 residues: CASSDYTGELFF. The CDR3 DNA reads as TGTGCCAGCAGTGACTATACCGGGGAGCTGTTTTTT.

The J gene is TRBJ2-1, the V gene TRBV7-3, with a possible D match to TRBD2 (6 bases). Trimming stripped 3 bases from V and 6 bases from J, with 15 bases between. The CDR3 spans 15 residues. CDR1 SGHTA and CDR2 FQGTGA come from the germline V gene. CDR3: CASSFRTNGGNEQFF. CDR3 bases: TGTGCCAGCAGCTTTCGGACAAACGGGGGCAATGAGCAGTTCTTC. The variable domain in full, with the rest retrieved from reference TRBV7-3 and TRBJ2-1, is GAGVSQTPSNKVTEKGKYVELRCDPISGHTALYWYRQSLGQGPEFLIYFQGTGAADDSGLPNDRFFAVRPEGSVSTLKIQRTERGDSAVYLCASSFRTNGGNEQFFGPGTRLTVL.

This clone was seen once. This chain joins TRBV18 and TRBJ2-7; D is unresolved. V lost 2 bases to trimming and J lost 3 bases, with 14 bases between them. The germline V gene encodes CDR1 KGHSH and CDR2 LQKENI. The CDR3 length is 15 residues. CDR3 DNA: TGTGCCAGCTCACCATCGGTGGGCGTCGGCTACGAGCAGTACTTC. It encodes CASSPSVGVGYEQYF.

The chain uses TRBV27 and TRBJ2-7, with D perhaps TRBD2 (5 bases). Germline CDR1 and CDR2: MNHEY and SMNVEV (reference sequence). V lost 3 bases, J lost 7 bases, and 10 bases lay in between. The CDR3 contains 12 residues. CDR3 residues: CASSFLRGEQYF. The CDR3 DNA is TGTGCCAGCAGTTTCCTCCGAGGGGAGCAGTACTTC.

This clone has a single count. J is TRBJ1-2 and V is TRBV9; D gene unclear. The CDR3 is 12 residues long. The germline V gene encodes CDR1 SGDLS and CDR2 YYNGEE. The V end lost 3 bases, the J end lost 0 bases, and 3 bases lay between the germline ends. CDR3 region: CASSGPNYGYTF. The DNA for the CDR3 is TGTGCCAGCAGCGGACCTAACTATGGCTACACCTTC.

The genes are TRBV6-1 and TRBJ2-5; 11 nucleotides agree with TRBD2. Germline values: CDR1 MNHNS, CDR2 SASEGT. The CDR3 runs to 15 residues. The V and J ends lost 5 bases and 2 bases, in that order; junction bases with no gene match: 4. The DNA for the CDR3 is TGTGCCAGCAGTTTTCGACTAGCGGGACAAGAGACCCAGTACTTC. It specifies CASSFRLAGQETQYF.

This chain uses TRBV15 with TRBJ2-5; possibly TRBD1 or TRBD2 for D (5 bases each). In germline, CDR1 is LNHNV, CDR2 YYDKDF (reference sequence). The CDR3 consists of 14 residues. The germline V and J ends were trimmed by 6 bases and 2 bases, with 13 bases remaining between them. Written as DNA, the CDR3 is TGTGCCACCAGTCGGGACGGAGGTCAAGAGACCCAGTACTTC. Translated, it gives CATSRDGGQETQYF.

This clone has only one observation. The V and J genes are TRBV27 and TRBJ1-4, with unresolved D. Germline V gene sequence: CDR1 MNHEY, CDR2 SMNVEV (reference sequence). The CDR3 is made up of 11 amino acids. The V end was cut by 8 bases, the J end by 4 bases, with 5 bases between. For the CDR3, the DNA is TGTGCCAGCGGAAATAATGAAAAACTGTTTTTT. It translates to CASGNNEKLFF.

This clone has a single count. The V call is TRBV6-6, the J call TRBJ2-2, with TRBD1 matching 7 bases. CDR3 length: 14 residues. V lost 6 bases and J lost 6; bases outside the gene matches: 7. Germline assignment: CDR1 MNHNY and CDR2 SVGAGI (reference sequence). DNA of the CDR3: TGTGCCAGCAGCCGGACAGGCCCCGCCGGGGAGCTGTTTTTT. Encoded protein: CASSRTGPAGELFF.

This clone was found once. The V and J genes are TRBV10-2 and TRBJ2-2; no definite D call. The ends were cut back, 4 bases at V and 4 bases at J, with 16 bases in the middle. CDR3 length equals 16 residues. Germline V gene data show CDR1 as WSHSY and CDR2 as SAAADI. The CDR3: CASSAVLLPLTGELFF. CDR3 coding DNA: TGCGCCAGCAGTGCCGTCTTGCTCCCTCTCACCGGGGAGCTGTTTTTT.

This rearrangement joins TRBV2 to TRBJ1-5; no firm D call. CDR3 length equals 14 residues. The germline gives CDR1 SNHLY, CDR2 FYNNEI. Trimming took 4 bases from V and 0 from J, leaving 7 bases between them. CDR3 sequence reads: CASSVAPSNQPQHF. The CDR3 bases are TGTGCCAGCAGTGTTGCCCCTAGCAATCAGCCCCAGCATTTT.

The chain links TRBV23-1 to TRBJ2-6, with D uncertain. TRBV23-1 is marked as an open reading frame, function uncertain. The length of the CDR3 is 17 residues. Between the trimmed V and J ends, which lost 7 bases and 0 bases, there was a span of 16 bases. CDR3 protein: CASTIGFEDSGANVLTF. CDR3 nucleotides: TGCGCCAGCACAATAGGGTTTGAGGACTCTGGGGCCAACGTCCTGACTTTC.

DNA for the CDR3: TGTGCCAGCAGTTTTGGGCCGGACGAGCAGTACTTC. This gives the protein CASSFGPDEQYF. The chain employs TRBV6-6 and TRBJ2-7; D is unclear. The CDR3 covers 12 residues. Germline V gives CDR1 MNHNY, CDR2 SVGAGI (reference sequence). V was cut by 4 bases and J by 5 bases, with 9 bases left in between.

The chain links TRBV30 to TRBJ2-7; the D gene is possibly TRBD2 (5 bases). Germline CDR1 reads GTSNPN; CDR2 reads SVGIG (reference sequence). CDR3 length: 13 residues. V shed 2 bases and J shed 5 bases, with 13 bases lying between them. Here the CDR3 DNA reads TGTGCCTGGAGTTCATATACAGCGGACGAGCAGTACTTC. Residues: CAWSSYTADEQYF.

The rearrangement uses TRBV5-6 and TRBJ2-5; 7 bases line up with TRBD2. With 7 bases clipped from V and 2 bases from J, the junction kept 14 bases outside the gene matches. The CDR3 has 16 amino acids. Germline V lookup: CDR1 SGHDT, CDR2 YYEEEE. For the CDR3, the DNA is TGTGCCAGCCAAACGACTAGCCCAATTCATCAAGAGACCCAGTACTTC. This translates into CASQTTSPIHQETQYF.

In its sample, this clone was seen once. The chain has TRBV6-5 and TRBJ2-3; D might be TRBD2 (6 bases). Per the germline V gene, CDR1 is MNHEY and CDR2 is SVGAGI. This CDR3 has 13 amino acids. Trimming removed 6 bases at V and 8 bases at J, with 15 bases between. CDR3 protein: CASSGGEVGTQYF. The CDR3 DNA reads as TGTGCCAGCAGCGGCGGGGAAGTGGGTACGCAGTATTTT.

The table lists this clone with a count of one. CDR3 protein: CATQDRLWGEQYF. The DNA for the CDR3 is TGTGCCACCCAGGACAGACTTTGGGGGGAGCAGTACTTC. J is TRBJ2-7 and V is TRBV27, with D tentatively TRBD1 (6 bases). CDR3 length equals 13 residues. The germline V gene has CDR1 MNHEY and CDR2 SMNVEV (reference sequence). The V and J ends lost 10 bases and 7 bases respectively, with 20 bases between them.

This clone was counted once. CDR3 coding DNA: TGTGCCTGGAGTGGAACAGGGCGCCAGGGTTCACCCCTCCACTTT. This gives the protein CAWSGTGRQGSPLHF. This rearrangement joins TRBV30 to TRBJ1-6, with D possibly matching TRBD1 (6 bases). Trimming pared 1 base from V and 9 bases from J, leaving 16 bases between. This CDR3 is 15 amino acids long. Germline CDR1 and CDR2: GTSNPN and SVGIG (reference sequence).